This T cell receptor beta chain is drawn from a study of blood T cell repertoires in COVID-19. Study at large: Acute and convalescent COVID-19 samples came from the United States, Italy and Spain. From T cells, B-cell-depleted T cells, or PBMCs came the material, which was cDNA or gDNA.

The length of the CDR3 is 15 residues. Germline lookup yields CDR1 SGHRS and CDR2 YFSETQ. Trimming took off 1 base at V and 6 bases at J, with 16 bases between the two ends. This clone has only a few counts. Original processing methods: Amplification with reference gene primers provided the estimates of nucleated cell counts. The method was immunoSEQ multiplex PCR; TCRdb's version includes in-frame clones alone and lacks a portion of them. V, J and clone size reflect that table, while D and trimming were determined from the DNA. The sample holds 110,000 or so clones, 80% seen once. The chain recombines TRBV5-1 with TRBJ1-1, with D perhaps TRBD1 (6 bases). Sequenced sample: peripheral blood. The TCR sequence derives from a human donor in a cohort sampled during active or convalescent COVID-19. The CDR3 loop reads CASSLRSRSGAEAFF. Written as DNA, the CDR3 is TGCGCCAGCAGCTTGAGGAGTAGGTCAGGGGCTGAAGCTTTCTTT. Drawing the rest from reference TRBV5-1 and TRBJ1-1, the complete variable domain is KAGVTQTPRYLIKTRGQQVTLSCSPISGHRSVSWYQQTPGQGLQFLFEYFSETQRNKGNFPGRFSGRQFSNSRSEMNVSTLELGDSALYLCASSLRSRSGAEAFFGQGTRLTVV.